This TCR beta chain was recovered during a study of human CD8 memory T cell subsets. Findings of the study overall: The stem-like memory and precursor exhausted T cell populations displayed similarly high diversity, which was not the case for effector memory cells. The study sequenced T cell receptor beta chains only.

UMI-labeled 5' RACE generated the TCR beta libraries. Following a re-call of the 5' RACE reads, TCRdb has one entry per CDR3 protein and lacks DNA. The repertoire shows roughly 16,000 distinct CDR3 sequences; the top ten hold about 5%. Phenotypically, stem-like memory CD8+ T cells (TSTEM) were characterized as CCR7+ PD-1- TIGIT-. A negative magnetic separation step was used to enrich total CD8+ T cells. As for this clonotype: Its antigen is unidentified.

Sequences were obtained from CD8+ stem-like memory T cells (TSCM and TCM) sorted from PBMCs. The subset: stem-like memory CD8 T cells (TSTEM), CCR7+ PD-1- TIGIT-. The source is a human donor in good health.

The CDR3 protein is CASSPEGVARHNEQFF. The chain recombines TRBV12-3 or TRBV12-4 with TRBJ2-1; TCRdb outputs TRBD1, but without DNA this stays unchecked. The CDR3 consists of 16 residues.